This entry is about one T cell receptor beta chain. Its cognate antigen has yet to be identified. Base qualities were left out, and no much larger clone turns up one base away. Trimming accounts for 0 bases at V and 9 bases at J, while the number of junction bases matched to no gene is 6. Sequences SGHRS (CDR1) and YFSETQ (CDR2) are obtained from the germline V gene. The CDR3 sequence holds 16 residues, the cysteine and phenylalanine included. The entry retains the CDR3 DNA only, 48 bases that are in frame from base 1. The CDR3 regions of human TCRbeta chains were subjected to immunosequencing. As for how the authors treated the data: TCRs in the repertoires were compared against a reference library of SARS-CoV-2-specific TCRs that had been generated with the MIRA antigen-specificity platform. Breadth was defined as the fraction of unique TCRs that were SARS-CoV-2-associated, and depth was defined as the fraction of total T cells that were SARS-CoV-2-associated. Using the MIRA data, each spike-specific TCR was mapped to the spike region that the TCR reacts to and placed in a CD4 or CD8 class. Log10-transformed breadth and depth values were compared by one-way ANOVA with Sidak's multiple comparisons tests. TCRdb obtained this table from immuneACCESS and retained in-frame rearrangements with V and J assigned. These tables miss some clones; where compared with another copy, unresolved V genes account for less than half of the shortfall, and the remainder is unexplained. That table furnishes V, J and clone size, whereas the DNA furnished D and trimming. This sample comprises about 130,000 clones, 90% of them detected only once. 4.4% of the sample belongs to the ten largest clones.

These data originate in a study of T cell responses to AZD1222 COVID-19 vaccine (dated by TCRdb to the early 2020s). Describing the broader study: TCR sequencing was performed for fewer than 250 trial participants, of whom about 210 were given two doses of AZD1222 and some 26 were given two doses of MenACWY control vaccine. Trial participants were enrolled by age into subgroups of 18-55, 56-69 and 70-plus years, and about 150, 27 and 61 TCR-sequenced participants, respectively, were included in these subgroups.

The time point label corresponds to: baseline before first vaccination. This specimen's treatment or condition label, per the study, means: meningococcal conjugate vaccine given as trial control. The vaccinee samples were drawn from two UK trials, COV001 and COV002, one of which was a single-blind randomized controlled phase 2/3 trial testing AZD1222 (ChAdOx1 nCoV-19) in healthy adults. For TCRbeta chain sequencing, PBMC samples were collected from trial participants at day 0 and at day 28 after the second dose. Findings and caveats that apply to the study as a whole: Spike-specific TCR breadth and depth rose significantly after two AZD1222 doses compared with day 0 and with MenACWY recipients. CD4 TCRs associated with the vaccine covered the entire spike protein, and the dominant responses were in regions 160-218 and 743-854. In the small 56-69-year group, the increase in depth fell short of significance, most likely because of low power. Only a handful of AZD1222 recipients were SARS-CoV-2 seropositive at baseline, limiting conclusions about previously exposed vaccinees. Nearly half of unique spike-specific TCRs reportedly recognized epitopes outside regions mutated in the B.1.351 and B.1.1.7 variants. Participants were mostly white British and included more females than males, and it was suggested by the authors that clonal diversity may have been underestimated. No day 14 peak-response samples were available, so repertoires were characterized only after the peak T cell response.

This TCR was recovered from an adult in good health. Sequences were derived from peripheral blood, sampled on day 0 of MenACWY control vaccination. The V gene is TRBV5-1 and the J gene is TRBJ2-1; 13 of the junction bases match TRBD2. The nucleotides read TGCGCCAGCAGCTTGGTACGCGGACTAGCGGGAGCTGAGCAGTTCTTC. Its protein is CASSLVRGLAGAEQFF.